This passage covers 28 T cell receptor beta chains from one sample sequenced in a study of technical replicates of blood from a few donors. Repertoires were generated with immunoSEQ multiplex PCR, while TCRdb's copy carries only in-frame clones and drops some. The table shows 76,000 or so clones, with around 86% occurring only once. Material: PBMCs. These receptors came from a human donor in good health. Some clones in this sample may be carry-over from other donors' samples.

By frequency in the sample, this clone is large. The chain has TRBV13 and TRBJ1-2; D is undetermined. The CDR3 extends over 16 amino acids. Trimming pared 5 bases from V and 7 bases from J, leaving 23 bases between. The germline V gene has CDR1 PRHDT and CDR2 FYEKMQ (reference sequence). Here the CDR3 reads CASSPRRLGEVAGYTF. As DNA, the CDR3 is TGTGCCAGCAGCCCCAGACGGCTCGGGGAAGTAGCTGGCTACACCTTC.

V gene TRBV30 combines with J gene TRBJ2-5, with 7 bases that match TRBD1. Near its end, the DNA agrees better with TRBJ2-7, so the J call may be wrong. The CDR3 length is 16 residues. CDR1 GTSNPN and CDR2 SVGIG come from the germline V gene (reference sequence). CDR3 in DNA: TGTGCCTGGAGTTATATATTAAGGGACAGTCTCTACGAGCAGTACTTC. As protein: CAWSYILRDSLYEQYF.

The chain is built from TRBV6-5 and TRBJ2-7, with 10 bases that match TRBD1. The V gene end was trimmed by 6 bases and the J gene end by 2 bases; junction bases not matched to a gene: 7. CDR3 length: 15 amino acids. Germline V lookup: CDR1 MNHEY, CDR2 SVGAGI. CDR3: CASRIRDRGTYEQYF. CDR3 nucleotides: TGTGCCAGCAGAATCCGGGACAGGGGTACCTACGAGCAGTACTTC.

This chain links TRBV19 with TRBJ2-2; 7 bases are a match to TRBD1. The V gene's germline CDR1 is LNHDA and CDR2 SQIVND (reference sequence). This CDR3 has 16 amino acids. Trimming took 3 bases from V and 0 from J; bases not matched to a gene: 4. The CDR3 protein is CASSMVGTANTGELFF. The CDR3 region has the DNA TGTGCCAGTAGTATGGTGGGGACAGCGAACACCGGGGAGCTGTTTTTT.

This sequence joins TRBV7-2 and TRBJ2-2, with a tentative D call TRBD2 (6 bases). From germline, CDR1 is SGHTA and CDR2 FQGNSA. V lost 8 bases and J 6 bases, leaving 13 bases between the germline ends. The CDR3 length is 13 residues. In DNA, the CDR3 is TGTGCCAGCCGCCCCTCGGGAGCCGGGGAGCTGTTTTTT. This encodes CASRPSGAGELFF.

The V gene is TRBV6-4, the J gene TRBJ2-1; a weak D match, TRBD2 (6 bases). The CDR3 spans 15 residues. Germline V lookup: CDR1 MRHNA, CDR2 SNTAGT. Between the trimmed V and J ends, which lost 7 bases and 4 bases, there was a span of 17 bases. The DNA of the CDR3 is TGTGCCAGCACCCCCGAGGCCGGGGGATACAATGAGCAGTTCTTC. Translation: CASTPEAGGYNEQFF.

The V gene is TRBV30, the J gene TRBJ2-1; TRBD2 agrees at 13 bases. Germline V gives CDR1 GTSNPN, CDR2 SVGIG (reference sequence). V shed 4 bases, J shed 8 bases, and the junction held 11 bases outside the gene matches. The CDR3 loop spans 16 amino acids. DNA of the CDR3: TGTGCCTGGACCTCAGGACTAGCGGGAGAAGTCGATGAGCAGTTCTTC. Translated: CAWTSGLAGEVDEQFF. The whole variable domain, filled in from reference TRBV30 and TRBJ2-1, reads SQTIHQWPATLVQPVGSPLSLECTVEGTSNPNLYWYRQAAGRGLQLLFYSVGIGQISSEVPQNLSASRPQDRQFILSSKKLLLSDSGFYLCAWTSGLAGEVDEQFFGPGTRLTVL.

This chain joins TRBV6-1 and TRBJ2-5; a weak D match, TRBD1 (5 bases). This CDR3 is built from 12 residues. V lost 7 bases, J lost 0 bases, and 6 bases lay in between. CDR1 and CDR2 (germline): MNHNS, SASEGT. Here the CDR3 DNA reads TGTGCCAGCACAGGGAACCAAGAGACCCAGTACTTC. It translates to CASTGNQETQYF.

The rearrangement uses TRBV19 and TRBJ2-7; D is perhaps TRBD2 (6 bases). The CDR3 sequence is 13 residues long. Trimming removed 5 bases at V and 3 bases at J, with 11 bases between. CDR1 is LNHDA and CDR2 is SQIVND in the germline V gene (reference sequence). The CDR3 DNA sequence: TGTGCCAGTAGTTTGGACGGGGGCTACGAGCAGTACTTC. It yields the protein CASSLDGGYEQYF.

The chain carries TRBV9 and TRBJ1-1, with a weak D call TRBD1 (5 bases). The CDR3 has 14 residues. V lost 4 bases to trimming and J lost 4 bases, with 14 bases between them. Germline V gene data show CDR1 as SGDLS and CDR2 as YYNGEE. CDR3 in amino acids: CASSPQLGGTEAFF. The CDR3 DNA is TGTGCCAGCAGCCCCCAGCTGGGGGGCACTGAAGCTTTCTTT.

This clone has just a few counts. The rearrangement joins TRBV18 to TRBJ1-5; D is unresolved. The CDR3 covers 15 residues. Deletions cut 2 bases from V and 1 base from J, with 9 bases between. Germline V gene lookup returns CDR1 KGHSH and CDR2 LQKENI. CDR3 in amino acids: CASSPEGMSNQPQHF. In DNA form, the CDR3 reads TGTGCCAGCTCACCAGAGGGAATGAGCAATCAGCCCCAGCATTTT.

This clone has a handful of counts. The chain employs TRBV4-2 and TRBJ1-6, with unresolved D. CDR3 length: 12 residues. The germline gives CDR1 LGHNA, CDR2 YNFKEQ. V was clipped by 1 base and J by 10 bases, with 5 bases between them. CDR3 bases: TGTGCCAGCAGCCAAGTTCCATCACCCCTCCACTTT. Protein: CASSQVPSPLHF.

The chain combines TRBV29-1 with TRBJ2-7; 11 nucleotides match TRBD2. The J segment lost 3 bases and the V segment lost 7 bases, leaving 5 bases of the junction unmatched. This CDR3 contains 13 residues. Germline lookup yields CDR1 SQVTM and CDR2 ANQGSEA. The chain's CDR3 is CSAEGTSGYEQYF. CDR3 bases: TGCAGCGCCGAGGGGACTAGCGGCTACGAGCAGTACTTC.

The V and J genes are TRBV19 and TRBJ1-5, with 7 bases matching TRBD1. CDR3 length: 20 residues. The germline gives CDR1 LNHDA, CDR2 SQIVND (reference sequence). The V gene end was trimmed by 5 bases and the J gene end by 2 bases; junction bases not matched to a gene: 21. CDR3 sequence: CASSVNSRNRGLNGNQPQHF. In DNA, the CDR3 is TGTGCCAGTAGTGTCAACTCCCGGAACAGGGGTCTAAACGGCAATCAGCCCCAGCATTTT.

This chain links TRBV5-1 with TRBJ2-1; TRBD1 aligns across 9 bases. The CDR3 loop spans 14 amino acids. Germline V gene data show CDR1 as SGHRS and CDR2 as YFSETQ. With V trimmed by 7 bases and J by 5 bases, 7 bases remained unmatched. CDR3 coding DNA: TGCGCCAGCGGGATCGGACAGGGGCACAATGAGCAGTTCTTC. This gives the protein CASGIGQGHNEQFF.

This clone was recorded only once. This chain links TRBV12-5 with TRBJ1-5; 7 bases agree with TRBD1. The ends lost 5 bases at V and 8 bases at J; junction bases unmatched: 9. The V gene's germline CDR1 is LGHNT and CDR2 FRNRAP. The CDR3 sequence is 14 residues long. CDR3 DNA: TGTGCTAGTGGTCCTACAATCAGGGGGGAGCCCCAGCATTTT. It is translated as CASGPTIRGEPQHF.

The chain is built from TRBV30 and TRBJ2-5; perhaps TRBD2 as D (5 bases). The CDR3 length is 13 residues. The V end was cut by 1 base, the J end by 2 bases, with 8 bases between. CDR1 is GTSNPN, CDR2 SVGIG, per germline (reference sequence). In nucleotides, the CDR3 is TGTGCCTGGAGTGCAGGACTTCAAGAGACCCAGTACTTC. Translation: CAWSAGLQETQYF.

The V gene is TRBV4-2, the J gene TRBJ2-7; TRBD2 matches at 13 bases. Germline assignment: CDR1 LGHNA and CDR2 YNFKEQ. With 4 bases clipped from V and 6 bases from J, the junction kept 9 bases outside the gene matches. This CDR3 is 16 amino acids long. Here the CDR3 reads CASSLTSGGAAGEQYF. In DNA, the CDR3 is TGTGCCAGCAGCCTCACTAGCGGGGGGGCCGCAGGCGAGCAGTACTTC.

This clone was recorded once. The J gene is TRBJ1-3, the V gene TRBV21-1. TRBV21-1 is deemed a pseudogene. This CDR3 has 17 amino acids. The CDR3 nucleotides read TGTGCCAGCAGCAAAGTTAGGAGGCGCCACTCTGGAAACACCATATATTTT. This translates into CASSKVRRRHSGNTIYF.

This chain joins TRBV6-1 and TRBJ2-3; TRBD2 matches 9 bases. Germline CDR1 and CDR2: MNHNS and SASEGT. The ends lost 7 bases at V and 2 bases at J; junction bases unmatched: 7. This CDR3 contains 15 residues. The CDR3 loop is CASTLGGGDTDTQYF. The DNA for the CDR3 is TGTGCCAGCACACTTGGCGGGGGGGACACAGATACGCAGTATTTT.

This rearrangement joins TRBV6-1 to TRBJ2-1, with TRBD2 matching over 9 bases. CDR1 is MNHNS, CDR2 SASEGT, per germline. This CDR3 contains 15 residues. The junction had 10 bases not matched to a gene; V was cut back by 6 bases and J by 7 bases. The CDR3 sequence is CASRDFSGRGNEQFF. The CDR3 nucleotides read TGTGCCAGCAGGGACTTTAGCGGGAGAGGTAATGAGCAGTTCTTC.

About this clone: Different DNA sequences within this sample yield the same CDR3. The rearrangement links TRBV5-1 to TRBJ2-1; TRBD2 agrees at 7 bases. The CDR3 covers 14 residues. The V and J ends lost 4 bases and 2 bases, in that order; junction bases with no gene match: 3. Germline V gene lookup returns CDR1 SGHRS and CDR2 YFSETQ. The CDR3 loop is CASSPSGAYNEQFF. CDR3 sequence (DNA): TGCGCCAGCAGCCCGAGCGGGGCCTACAATGAGCAGTTCTTC.

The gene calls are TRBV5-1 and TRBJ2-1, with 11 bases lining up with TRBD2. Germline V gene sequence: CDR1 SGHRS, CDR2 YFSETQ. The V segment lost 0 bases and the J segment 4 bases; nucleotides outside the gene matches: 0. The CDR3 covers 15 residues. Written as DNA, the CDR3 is TGCGCCAGCAGCTTGGGACTAGCGGGGTACAATGAGCAGTTCTTC. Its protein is CASSLGLAGYNEQFF. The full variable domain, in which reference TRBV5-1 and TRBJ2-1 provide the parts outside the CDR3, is KAGVTQTPRYLIKTRGQQVTLSCSPISGHRSVSWYQQTPGQGLQFLFEYFSETQRNKGNFPGRFSGRQFSNSRSEMNVSTLELGDSALYLCASSLGLAGYNEQFFGPGTRLTVL.

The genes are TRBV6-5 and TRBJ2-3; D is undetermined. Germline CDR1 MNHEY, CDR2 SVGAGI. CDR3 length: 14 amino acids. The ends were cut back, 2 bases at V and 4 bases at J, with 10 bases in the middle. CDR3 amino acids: CASSYAVASDTQYF. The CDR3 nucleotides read TGTGCCAGCAGTTACGCTGTAGCTTCAGATACGCAGTATTTT.

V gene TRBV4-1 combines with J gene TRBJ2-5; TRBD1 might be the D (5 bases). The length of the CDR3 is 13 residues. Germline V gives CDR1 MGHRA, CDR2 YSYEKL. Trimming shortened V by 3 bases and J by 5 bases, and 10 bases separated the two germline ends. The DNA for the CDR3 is TGCGCCAGCAGCCAGGGGCTAAGGGAGACCCAGTACTTC. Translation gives CASSQGLRETQYF.

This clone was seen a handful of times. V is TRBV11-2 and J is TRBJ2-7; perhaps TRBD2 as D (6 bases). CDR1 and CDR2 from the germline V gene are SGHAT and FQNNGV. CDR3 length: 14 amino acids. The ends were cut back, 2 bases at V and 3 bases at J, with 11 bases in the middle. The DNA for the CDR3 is TGTGCCAGCAGCTTATTTGCTAGCGTCTACGAGCAGTACTTC. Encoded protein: CASSLFASVYEQYF.

Here the CDR3 reads CASRSPGQGDAGELFF. For the CDR3, the DNA is TGTGCCAGTAGATCGCCGGGACAGGGTGACGCCGGGGAGCTGTTTTTT. The chain links TRBV19 to TRBJ2-2; TRBD1 agrees at 9 bases. CDR1 and CDR2 (germline): LNHDA, SQIVND (reference sequence). The CDR3 is 16 amino acids. The ends lost 6 bases at V and 6 bases at J; junction bases unmatched: 11.

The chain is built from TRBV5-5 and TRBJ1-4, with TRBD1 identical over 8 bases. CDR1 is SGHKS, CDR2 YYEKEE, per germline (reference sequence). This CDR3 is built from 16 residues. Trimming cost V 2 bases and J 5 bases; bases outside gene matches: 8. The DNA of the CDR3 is TGTGCCAGCAGCTTCACCTCGGACAGGGCGAATGAAAAACTGTTTTTT. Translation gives CASSFTSDRANEKLFF.